This T cell receptor beta chain is from a study of cytomegalovirus exposure and HLA in healthy donors. The study, taken as a whole, reports: Reports showed the classifier diagnosing cytomegalovirus status with high specificity and sensitivity. 16,951 TCR beta sequences were associated with HLA alleles at 0.05 false discovery rate in a later analysis. The majority of CMV-associated TCR beta chains were reported as apparently HLA-restricted in a later analysis. TCR beta chains associated with HLA were, in a later analysis, more clonally expanded than equally common others.

This CDR3 has 17 amino acids. The V end lost 0 bases, the J end lost 0 bases, and 13 bases lay between the germline ends. The V gene's germline CDR1 is SGHRS and CDR2 YFSETQ. The PCR had 60 Vbeta and 13 Jbeta primers. Some clones are missing from TCRdb's copy, which holds only in-frame ones; the method was immunoSEQ multiplex PCR. There are roughly 160,000 clones in the sample; about 85% occur only once, and 1% lies in the top ten. Comment on this clone: Its specificity is not known.

This chain connects TRBV5-1 to TRBJ1-3; weak D call: TRBD1 (5 bases). The source material was PBMCs. The sequence was collected from a boy between 2 and 15 years old in good health and CMV-seronegative. DNA for the CDR3: TGCGCCAGCAGCTTGGGTCGTAGCAGGGCCTCTGGAAACACCATATATTTT. This codes for CASSLGRSRASGNTIYF.